The clone carrying this T cell receptor beta chain was seen ten or more times. About 100 million PBMCs supplied genomic DNA for unsorted samples. This record comes from a study of shared clonotypes between healthy human individuals. Original analysis: There were no quality scores in the junction-only immunoSEQ sequences, so filtering differed. Measured with immunoSEQ multiplex PCR; TCRdb has only the in-frame clones, and not every one. That table furnishes V, J and clone size, whereas the DNA furnished D and trimming. Among fewer than 550,000 clones, about 75% were seen once, and the ten largest hold about 12%. The CDR3 consists of 14 residues. V lost 6 bases, J lost 4 bases, and 12 bases lay in between. Looked up from germline, CDR1 is SNHLY and CDR2 is FYNNEI.

The chain recombines TRBV2 with TRBJ2-2, with D tentatively TRBD1 (5 bases). The sample comprised PBMCs. This TCR came from a woman aged 40 to 49 in good health. Some clones in this sample may be carry-over from other donors' samples. In DNA, the CDR3 is TGTGCCAGCAGCCCGTTGACAGTCACCGGGGAGCTGTTTTTT. The encoded protein is CASSPLTVTGELFF.